The sequence of this TCR beta chain was determined in a study of identical twins. TCRdb re-called the 5' RACE reads with MiXCR, one entry per CDR3 protein. The data hold approximately 620,000 distinct CDR3 sequences, with over 8.5% observed a single time. Study findings and constraints: Fewer insertions marked abundant cord blood beta clonotypes; young adult naive trended weakly, memory not at all. Analyses based on zero insertions could be partly confounded by invariant MAIT and iNKT cells.

CDR3 length: 15 residues. Per germline, CDR1 MGHRA and CDR2 YSYEKL. V shed 5 bases and J shed 2 bases, with 16 bases lying between them. This clonotype has just one count. Its target is not known. The same data also contributed to another study, on yellow fever vaccine responses in identical twins.

This receptor was identified in a young woman in good health. The V and J genes are TRBV4-1 and TRBJ2-7; the D gene is possibly TRBD1 (6 bases). The sample was PBMCs. This CDR3 reads CASSAEAGATYEQYF. DNA for the CDR3: TGCGCCAGCAGCGCAGAGGCAGGGGCTACCTACGAGCAGTACTTC.